Included here is one TCR beta chain sequence, with context. The same CDR3 can be traced to other DNA sequences in this sample. These data belong to a study of shared T cell receptors in the human thymus. This CDR3 region has 13 residues. The ends were cut back, 5 bases at V and 3 bases at J, with 11 bases in the middle. Germline lookup yields CDR1 SEHNR and CDR2 FQNEAQ (reference sequence). TCRdb's copy holds only in-frame clones and misses some; the assay was immunoSEQ multiplex PCR. The sample has roughly 710,000 clones, 80% to 90% seen once. These data were also reused for a study on human thymus T cells. In that study: Corrective surgery for congenital heart defects was being performed on the healthy Finnish infants who served as donors. Surgeons resected thymus tissue during corrective heart surgery. Among thymic and blood repertoires, usage of V and J genes appeared biased.

V is TRBV7-9 and J is TRBJ2-7; D is undetermined. This TCR was sampled from a girl under three years old with a congenital heart defect. Material for sequencing was thymocytes. CDR3 coding DNA: TGTGCCAGCAGCCTAGGACGGAGCTACGAGCAGTACTTC. Translation gives CASSLGRSYEQYF.